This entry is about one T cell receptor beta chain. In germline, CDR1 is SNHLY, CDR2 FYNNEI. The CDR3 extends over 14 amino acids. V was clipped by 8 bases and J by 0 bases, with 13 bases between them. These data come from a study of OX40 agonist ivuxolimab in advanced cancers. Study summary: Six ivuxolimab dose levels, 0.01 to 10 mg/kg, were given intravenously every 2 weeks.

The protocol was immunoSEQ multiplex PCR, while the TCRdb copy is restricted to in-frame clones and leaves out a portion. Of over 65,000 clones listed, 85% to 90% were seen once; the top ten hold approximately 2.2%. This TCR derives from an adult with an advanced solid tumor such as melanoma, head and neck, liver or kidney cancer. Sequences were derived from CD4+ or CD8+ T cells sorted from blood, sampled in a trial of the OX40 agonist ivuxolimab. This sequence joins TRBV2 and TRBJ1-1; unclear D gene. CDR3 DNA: TGTGCCAGCCTAAATGCGGCGGTGAACACTGAAGCTTTCTTT. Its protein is CASLNAAVNTEAFF.